This section outlines one T cell receptor (beta chain) sequence together with its context. The source of the sample is a study of early T cells in non-severe SARS-CoV-2 infection. Germline V lookup: CDR1 MNHEY, CDR2 SVGAGI. V dropped 2 bases and J dropped 0 bases, with 20 bases sitting between them. This CDR3 has 18 amino acids. Unique molecular identifiers (one per individual cDNA molecule) were attached. Each CDR3 protein gets one entry after TCRdb re-called the 5' RACE reads with MiXCR. Among 98,000 or so distinct CDR3 sequences listed, 9.5% to 15% were seen once. The sequences come from whole blood, collected at baseline. The clonotype was recovered from an adult who was a healthcare worker with PCR-confirmed SARS-CoV-2 infection or an uninfected control (not recorded which). V usage is TRBV6-5 and J usage is TRBJ2-7; D is perhaps TRBD2 (6 bases). The CDR3 spells CASSYLARGRSGSYEQYF. The CDR3 DNA sequence: TGTGCCAGCAGTTACCTAGCGCGCGGGCGGTCCGGCTCCTACGAGCAGTACTTC.